Each of the 22 T cell receptor beta chains below was sequenced from the same sample in a study of radiotherapy plus CTLA-4 blockade in lung cancer. TCRdb's copy holds only in-frame clones and misses some; the assay was immunoSEQ multiplex PCR. The sample gives some 92,000 clones, 82% of which show up once; around 3.7% is in the top ten. The sequences come from peripheral blood, collected from a patient treated with radiotherapy plus ipilimumab. These receptors were obtained from a human donor with non-small cell lung cancer who had a partial response to radiotherapy plus ipilimumab.

This clone was observed a handful of times. The chain couples TRBV5-4 to TRBJ1-2; no reliable D call. CDR3 length: 13 residues. The V gene's germline CDR1 is SGHNT and CDR2 YYREEE (reference sequence). Trimming removed 4 bases at V and 2 bases at J, with 9 bases between. The CDR3 DNA follows: TGTGCCAGCAGCCAAACAGAAAACTATGGCTACACCTTC. Its protein is CASSQTENYGYTF.

The chain joins TRBV5-1 to TRBJ2-5; 7 positions agree with TRBD1. This CDR3 comprises 13 residues. V trimming: 4 bases; J trimming: 3 bases; junction bases outside the gene matches: 3. The V gene's germline CDR1 is SGHRS and CDR2 YFSETQ. CDR3 loop: CASSPTGKETQYF. CDR3 bases: TGCGCCAGCAGCCCGACAGGGAAAGAGACCCAGTACTTC.

The J gene is TRBJ2-5, the V gene TRBV5-6, with 11 bases lining up with TRBD2. J gave up 1 base and V 4 bases, and 3 bases lay outside the gene matches. CDR1 and CDR2 (germline): SGHDT, YYEEEE. The CDR3 is 15 residues long. CDR3 amino acids: CASSAGLAAQETQYF. The CDR3 DNA follows: TGTGCCAGCAGCGCGGGACTAGCGGCCCAAGAGACCCAGTACTTC.

The chain couples TRBV6-5 to TRBJ2-1; 7 nucleotides match TRBD2. The CDR3 extends over 13 amino acids. Trimming removed 7 bases from V and 7 bases from J; junction bases left unmatched: 7. CDR1 is MNHEY and CDR2 is SVGAGI in the germline V gene. The CDR3 bases are TGTGCCAGCAAAGCGGGACTCCTAAATGAGCAGTTCTTC. It specifies CASKAGLLNEQFF.

This chain connects TRBV28 to TRBJ2-4; tentatively, D is TRBD2 (5 bases). This CDR3 is built from 15 residues. V dropped 4 bases and J dropped 0 bases, with 10 bases sitting between them. Germline V lookup: CDR1 MDHEN, CDR2 SYDVKM. CDR3: CASSSLAVAKNIQYF. CDR3 sequence (DNA): TGTGCCAGCAGTTCCCTAGCAGTAGCCAAAAACATTCAGTACTTC.

The J gene is TRBJ2-2, the V gene TRBV2, with TRBD1 matching 9 bases. Germline V lookup: CDR1 SNHLY, CDR2 FYNNEI. The CDR3 sequence is 14 residues long. Germline trimming cut 7 bases from V and 6 bases from J; bases unmatched to any gene: 6. The CDR3, as DNA: TGTGCCAGCAAGGGACAGGGTTCGTCCGGGGAGCTGTTTTTT. Its protein is CASKGQGSSGELFF.

A few counts support this clone. The gene calls are TRBV2 and TRBJ2-6; D is undetermined. Germline loops: CDR1 SNHLY, CDR2 FYNNEI. V lost 3 bases and J 2 bases, leaving 8 bases between the germline ends. The CDR3 is 15 amino acids. The CDR3 coding sequence is TGTGCCAGCAGTGATGAGGCCGCTGGGGCCAACGTCCTGACTTTC. Translating gives CASSDEAAGANVLTF. The full variable domain, its missing parts supplied by reference TRBV2 and TRBJ2-6, is EPEVTQTPSHQVTQMGQEVILRCVPISNHLYFYWYRQILGQKVEFLVSFYNNEISEKSEIFDDQFSVERPDGSNFTLKIRSTKLEDSAMYFCASSDEAAGANVLTFGAGSRLTVL.

The chain links TRBV5-1 to TRBJ2-1; 11 bases agree with TRBD2. The CDR3 spans 14 residues. V shed 0 bases, J shed 15 bases, and the junction held 8 bases outside the gene matches. From germline, CDR1 is SGHRS and CDR2 YFSETQ. The DNA of the CDR3 is TGCGCCAGCAGCTTGGATAGCGGGAGGGCATTCTTGTTCTTC. It translates to CASSLDSGRAFLFF.

The chain links TRBV28 to TRBJ1-5, with D perhaps matching TRBD1 (6 bases). CDR3 length equals 14 residues. Germline CDR1 and CDR2: MDHEN and SYDVKM. V was clipped by 6 bases and J by 3 bases, with 12 bases between them. The CDR3 nucleotides read TGTGCCAGCAGCAGACAGGAGGCCAATCAGCCCCAGCATTTT. This encodes CASSRQEANQPQHF.

The V gene is TRBV6-5, the J gene TRBJ1-5; D perhaps matches TRBD1 (5 bases). V was shortened by 5 bases and J by 7 bases, with 15 bases between the two germline ends. This CDR3 contains 14 residues. Germline CDR1 is MNHEY and CDR2 is SVGAGI. The CDR3 coding sequence is TGTGCCAGCAGTCCCGGCGGGGGGTTACAGCCCCAGCATTTT. It codes for CASSPGGGLQPQHF.

The rearrangement uses TRBV9 and TRBJ2-3; 7 bases are shared with TRBD2. Trimming cost V 0 bases and J 3 bases; bases outside gene matches: 7. This CDR3 spans 16 amino acids. Germline assignment: CDR1 SGDLS and CDR2 YYNGEE. The CDR3 loop is CASSVVGGSNTDTQYF. The CDR3 DNA reads as TGTGCCAGCAGCGTAGTGGGCGGGAGTAATACAGATACGCAGTATTTT.

This clone was seen a handful of times. V usage is TRBV10-3 and J usage is TRBJ2-7, with 13 bases identical to TRBD2. Germline V gene sequence: CDR1 ENHRY, CDR2 SYGVKD. V was clipped by 6 bases and J by 4 bases; unmatched bases: 9. The CDR3 length is 16 residues. The CDR3 nucleotides read TGTGCCATCAGCCCCGGGACTAGCGGGGAGATTTACGAGCAGTACTTC. This sequence encodes CAISPGTSGEIYEQYF.

The chain has TRBV28 and TRBJ2-1; D gene ambiguous. CDR1 is MDHEN, CDR2 SYDVKM, per germline. Trimming took off 8 bases at V and 5 bases at J, with 10 bases between the two ends. This CDR3 comprises 12 residues. The CDR3 spells CASPLRNNEQFF. DNA of the CDR3: TGTGCCAGCCCTCTGAGGAACAATGAGCAGTTCTTC.

The chain carries TRBV18 and TRBJ2-7; TRBD1 matches 10 bases. The ends lost 1 base at V and 2 bases at J; junction bases unmatched: 2. Germline CDR1 is KGHSH and CDR2 is LQKENI. The length of the CDR3 is 15 residues. CDR3 in amino acids: CASSPRDRGTYEQYF. DNA for the CDR3: TGTGCCAGCTCACCACGGGACAGGGGCACCTACGAGCAGTACTTC.

The V and J genes are TRBV6-5 and TRBJ2-7; TRBD2 is a possible D gene (6 bases). The germline V gene has CDR1 MNHEY and CDR2 SVGAGI. This CDR3 is 12 amino acids long. The V and J ends lost 7 bases and 5 bases respectively, with 12 bases between them. Written as DNA, the CDR3 is TGTGCCAGCACGCGACTAGTCGACGAGCAGTACTTC. The encoded protein is CASTRLVDEQYF.

The chain employs TRBV6-6 and TRBJ2-7, with a possible D match to TRBD1 (6 bases). The CDR3 has 15 amino acids. Germline CDR1 reads MNHNY; CDR2 reads SVGAGI (reference sequence). V was trimmed by 5 bases and J by 0 bases, leaving 14 bases between them. The CDR3 loop is CASSPSDRRSYEQYF. The CDR3 DNA sequence: TGTGCCAGCAGTCCCTCAGACAGGCGCTCCTACGAGCAGTACTTC.

This clone was counted a single time. The chain is built from TRBV10-3 and TRBJ2-1, with D possibly TRBD2 on 5 matching bases. The germline V and J ends were trimmed by 6 bases and 8 bases, with 17 bases remaining between them. Germline CDR1 is ENHRY and CDR2 is SYGVKD. The CDR3 contains 14 residues. The DNA of the CDR3 is TGTGCCATCAGCAATCCGGGATCGGGGTATGAGCAGTTCTTC. Its protein is CAISNPGSGYEQFF.

This chain joins TRBV7-3 and TRBJ1-5; maybe TRBD1 (6 bases). The V and J ends lost 3 bases and 6 bases respectively, with 12 bases between them. Germline CDR1 reads SGHTA; CDR2 reads FQGTGA. The CDR3 has 14 residues. For the CDR3, the DNA is TGTGCCAGCAGCTTGGGGGGGGCCGGTCAGCCCCAGCATTTT. Amino acid sequence: CASSLGGAGQPQHF.

Points on this clone: Additional DNA sequences in this sample encode the identical CDR3. The V gene is TRBV19, the J gene TRBJ2-2; perhaps TRBD2 as D (5 bases). CDR1 is LNHDA, CDR2 SQIVND, per germline (reference sequence). Trimming stripped 2 bases from V and 6 bases from J, with 7 bases between. This CDR3 comprises 13 residues. The CDR3 is CASSISGAGELFF. The CDR3 DNA reads as TGTGCCAGTAGTATAAGCGGTGCCGGGGAGCTGTTTTTT.

This chain joins TRBV9 and TRBJ1-3, with 7 nucleotides matching TRBD1. J lost 0 bases, V lost 1 base, and 1 base had no gene match. This CDR3 region has 15 residues. CDR1 is SGDLS and CDR2 is YYNGEE in the germline V gene. CDR3 in DNA: TGTGCCAGCAGCGTAAGGGACAGCTCTGGAAACACCATATATTTT. Amino acid sequence: CASSVRDSSGNTIYF.

The chain joins TRBV30 to TRBJ2-5, with 11 bases identical to TRBD1. Germline assignment: CDR1 GTSNPN and CDR2 SVGIG (reference sequence). The CDR3 covers 15 residues. V trimming: 0 bases; J trimming: 4 bases; junction bases outside the gene matches: 4. CDR3 nucleotides: TGTGCCTGGAGTGTAAAGGACAGGGGGCCAGAGACCCAGTACTTC. It specifies CAWSVKDRGPETQYF.

This clone is labeled as medium-sized. The chain is built from TRBV27 and TRBJ2-1, with a possible D match to TRBD1 (5 bases). V was cut by 11 bases and J by 3 bases, with 17 bases left in between. Germline CDR1 MNHEY, CDR2 SMNVEV (reference sequence). The CDR3 covers 14 residues. The chain's CDR3 is CAASGQGGYNEQFF. As DNA, the CDR3 is TGTGCCGCGTCGGGTCAGGGCGGCTACAATGAGCAGTTCTTC.